The 26 T cell receptor beta chains below all came from one sample that was sequenced in a study of CD8 T cells in ankylosing spondylitis (dated by TCRdb to the late 2010s). Libraries were prepared through 5' RACE. This sample was sequenced with an Illumina HiSeq 2500. Through fastp at Q25 and MiXCR, TCRdb rebuilt clones from the public reads, retaining in-frame beta chains. CDR3 protein sequences are deduplicated, and each keeps its most common genes and DNA. For this sample there are 150,000 to 200,000 distinct CDR3 sequences; 30% to 40% appear just once. Jointly, the top ten make up 4.5% to 6% of the sample. The sequenced sample consisted of synovial fluid, either unsorted or a sorted T cell fraction (not recorded which). The receptors come from a male donor with ankylosing spondylitis.

This clonotype was detected ten times or more. The chain couples TRBV20-1 to TRBJ1-1; D may be TRBD1 (5 bases). This CDR3 is 13 amino acids long. In germline, CDR1 is DFQATT, CDR2 SNEGSKA (reference sequence). In nucleotides, the CDR3 is TGCAGCGGTTATGAGGGGCCGGGCACTGAAGCTTTCTTT. This codes for CSGYEGPGTEAFF.

This clonotype was counted a few times. V gene TRBV9 combines with J gene TRBJ2-7; TRBD2 matches 13 bases. The junction had 3 bases not matched to a gene; V was cut back by 4 bases and J by 5 bases. The CDR3 length is 14 residues. CDR1 SGDLS and CDR2 YYNGEE come from the germline V gene. The chain's CDR3 is CASSQGTSGDEQYF. In DNA, the CDR3 is TGTGCCAGCAGCCAGGGGACTAGCGGGGACGAGCAGTACTTC.

At least ten counts were recorded for this clonotype. CDR3 region: CASSLGGGRLAGGTYNEQFF. CDR3 DNA sequence: TGCGCCAGCAGCTTGGGTGGAGGTCGACTAGCGGGAGGAACCTACAATGAGCAGTTCTTC. V is TRBV5-1 and J is TRBJ2-1, with 13 bases lining up with TRBD2. Per the germline V gene, CDR1 is SGHRS and CDR2 is YFSETQ. After removal of 0 bases from V and 2 bases from J, the junction contained 11 bases not matched to a gene. CDR3 length: 20 residues.

The sample holds many counts of this clonotype. The J gene is TRBJ2-1, the V gene TRBV5-1, with D maybe TRBD1 (7 bases). The CDR3 has 13 residues. Trimming cost V 4 bases and J 4 bases, with 9 bases left between them. Germline CDR1 is SGHRS and CDR2 is YFSETQ. The chain's CDR3 is CASSAGQYNEQFF. The CDR3 nucleotides read TGCGCCAGCAGCGCGGGACAGTACAATGAGCAGTTCTTC.

This rearrangement joins TRBV7-8 to TRBJ2-7, with a tentative D call TRBD1 (7 bases). Germline V gene sequence: CDR1 SGHVS, CDR2 FQNEAQ. This CDR3 has 15 amino acids. V was pared by 3 bases and J by 0 bases, with 12 bases between. The CDR3: CASSFRGAVSYEQYF. CDR3 coding DNA: TGTGCCAGCAGCTTCAGGGGGGCCGTCTCCTACGAGCAGTACTTC. Full variable domain (rest looked up from reference TRBV7-8 and TRBJ2-7): GAGVSQSPRYKVAKRGQDVALRCDPISGHVSLFWYQQALGQGPEFLTYFQNEAQLDKSGLPSDRFFAERPEGSVSTLKIQRTQQEDSAVYLCASSFRGAVSYEQYFGPGTRLTVT.

This clonotype came up a few times. The rearrangement joins TRBV9 to TRBJ2-7; D is unresolved. This CDR3 spans 14 amino acids. The germline gives CDR1 SGDLS, CDR2 YYNGEE. The V end was cut by 0 bases, the J end by 2 bases, with 9 bases between. In DNA, the CDR3 is TGTGCCAGCAGCGTAGGTTCTTCTCCCTACGAGCAGTACTTC. This encodes CASSVGSSPYEQYF.

There are a few counts of this clonotype. CDR3 loop: CASRTMGKGAYNSPLHF. CDR3 sequence (DNA): TGTGCCAGCAGAACGATGGGGAAGGGGGCGTATAATTCACCCCTCCACTTT. The chain uses TRBV6-1 and TRBJ1-6; 7 nucleotides agree with TRBD1. This CDR3 is built from 17 residues. V lost 6 bases, J lost 4 bases, and 12 bases stayed unmatched. Germline CDR1 MNHNS, CDR2 SASEGT.

This clonotype was detected ten times or more. The rearrangement uses TRBV20-1 and TRBJ2-1; TRBD2 matches 14 bases. The CDR3 has 18 amino acids. Germline V gene lookup returns CDR1 DFQATT and CDR2 SNEGSKA (reference sequence). V was pared by 7 bases and J by 0 bases, with 11 bases of the junction left unmatched. As DNA, the CDR3 is TGCAGTGTTTTACCGGGACTAGCGGGAGTAATCTCCTACAATGAGCAGTTCTTC. Translation gives CSVLPGLAGVISYNEQFF.

In DNA, the CDR3 is TGCAGTGCGATACAGGGCGAAAAACTGTTTTTT. Its translation is CSAIQGEKLFF. This sequence joins TRBV20-1 and TRBJ1-4; D is perhaps TRBD1 (6 bases). The germline V and J ends were trimmed by 6 bases and 8 bases, with 10 bases remaining between them. The germline V gene encodes CDR1 DFQATT and CDR2 SNEGSKA (reference sequence). CDR3 length: 11 residues.

This clonotype was counted once. This chain uses TRBV7-2 with TRBJ2-5; D gene uncertain. Germline CDR1 is SGHTA and CDR2 is FQGNSA. CDR3 length: 13 amino acids. V was trimmed by 2 bases and J by 5 bases, leaving 9 bases between them. The CDR3 spells CASSLSRSETQYF. The DNA for the CDR3 is TGTGCCAGCAGCTTATCTAGAAGTGAGACCCAGTACTTC.

This rearrangement joins TRBV7-2 to TRBJ1-4; a weak D match, TRBD1 (5 bases). Germline CDR1 and CDR2: SGHTA and FQGNSA. V was trimmed by 0 bases and J by 8 bases, leaving 13 bases between them. This CDR3 comprises 15 residues. The CDR3 reads CASSLAGRVEEKLFF. The CDR3 nucleotides read TGTGCCAGCAGCTTAGCGGGCAGGGTCGAGGAAAAACTGTTTTTT.

This clonotype showed up many times. The V call is TRBV28, the J call TRBJ2-3; 10 nucleotides align to TRBD1. Germline V gives CDR1 MDHEN, CDR2 SYDVKM. The CDR3 consists of 15 residues. The V and J ends lost 6 bases and 3 bases, in that order; junction bases with no gene match: 6. CDR3 DNA: TGTGCCAGCAGATGGACAGGGGGGCGAACAGATACGCAGTATTTT. Its translation: CASRWTGGRTDTQYF. The variable domain in full, with the rest retrieved from reference TRBV28 and TRBJ2-3, is DVKVTQSSRYLVKRTGEKVFLECVQDMDHENMFWYRQDPGLGLRLIYFSYDVKMKEKGDIPEGYSVSREKKERFSLILESASTNQTSMYLCASRWTGGRTDTQYFGPGTRLTVL.

This clonotype was counted many times. The chain has TRBV11-2 and TRBJ2-3; 7 bases match TRBD2. From germline, CDR1 is SGHAT and CDR2 FQNNGV. J was trimmed by 0 bases and V by 1 base; bases with no gene match: 10. The CDR3 runs to 18 residues. CDR3 residues: CASSLVASGDSSTDTQYF. The CDR3, as DNA: TGTGCCAGCAGCTTAGTGGCTAGCGGAGATTCTAGCACAGATACGCAGTATTTT.

This clonotype has a handful of counts. The J gene is TRBJ1-5, the V gene TRBV12-3 or TRBV12-4; D may be TRBD1 (5 bases). The CDR3 is 15 amino acids. Trimming stripped 3 bases from V and 1 base from J, with 10 bases between. The CDR3: CASSLRGTSNQPQHF. The DNA of the CDR3 is TGTGCCAGCAGTTTGCGAGGGACCAGCAATCAGCCCCAGCATTTT.

This clonotype was found many times. The chain uses TRBV6-5 and TRBJ2-5, with 10 bases fitting TRBD2. Losses at the gene ends were 0 bases for V and 8 bases for J; bases not matched to a gene: 9. Germline CDR1 and CDR2: MNHEY and SVGAGI. The CDR3 is 16 amino acids. The CDR3 region is CASSYSGAGGPRTQYF. In DNA form, the CDR3 reads TGTGCCAGCAGTTACTCAGGAGCGGGGGGGCCCAGAACCCAGTACTTC.

This chain links TRBV12-3 or TRBV12-4 with TRBJ2-7; TRBD2 might be the D (5 bases). Between the trimmed V and J ends, which lost 3 bases and 6 bases, there was a span of 18 bases. This CDR3 has 15 amino acids. The CDR3 region is CASSFQTTTSGEQYF. CDR3 in DNA: TGTGCCAGCAGTTTCCAGACTACCACCTCGGGCGAGCAGTACTTC.

The V and J genes are TRBV28 and TRBJ2-5; TRBD1 matches at 8 bases. Germline values: CDR1 MDHEN, CDR2 SYDVKM. V dropped 7 bases and J dropped 1; count of bases not matched to a gene: 20. The CDR3 contains 19 residues. CDR3 residues: CASNPAGRQGMVGQETQYF. The CDR3 nucleotides are TGTGCCAGCAACCCCGCGGGAAGACAGGGGATGGTAGGCCAAGAGACCCAGTACTTC.

This clonotype was detected a few times. The chain is built from TRBV7-2 and TRBJ1-5; 8 nucleotides align to TRBD1. The length of the CDR3 is 15 residues. V shed 2 bases and J 2 bases; nucleotides not matched to a gene: 2. Looked up from germline, CDR1 is SGHTA and CDR2 is FQGNSA. CDR3 nucleotide sequence: TGTGCCAGCAGCTTACAGGGACAGGGCAATCAGCCCCAGCATTTT. As protein: CASSLQGQGNQPQHF.

This clonotype was found a few times. This chain connects TRBV7-2 to TRBJ2-1, with TRBD1 identical over 7 bases. Germline V gene sequence: CDR1 SGHTA, CDR2 FQGNSA. The ends lost 2 bases at V and 8 bases at J; junction bases unmatched: 6. The CDR3 runs 14 residues. CDR3 loop: CASSLTNRGYEQFF. DNA of the CDR3: TGTGCCAGCAGCTTAACTAACAGGGGCTATGAGCAGTTCTTC.

This clonotype was recorded many times. The CDR3 is CASSSGTVYNSPLHF. CDR3 bases: TGTGCCAGCAGCTCCGGGACGGTTTATAATTCACCCCTCCACTTT. The V gene is TRBV28, the J gene TRBJ1-6; a possible D gene is TRBD1 (5 bases). Germline V gene lookup returns CDR1 MDHEN and CDR2 SYDVKM. The V end lost 6 bases, the J end lost 4 bases, and 13 bases lay between the germline ends. The CDR3 covers 15 residues.

The chain carries TRBV7-9 and TRBJ2-3, with D perhaps TRBD2 (6 bases). CDR3 length: 13 residues. Between the trimmed V and J ends, which lost 5 bases and 6 bases, there was a span of 12 bases. Germline CDR1 SEHNR, CDR2 FQNEAQ (reference sequence). The CDR3: CASSEREWDTQYF. As DNA, the CDR3 is TGTGCCAGCAGCGAACGGGAGTGGGATACGCAGTATTTT.

This clonotype showed up just a few times. The chain combines TRBV12-3 or TRBV12-4 with TRBJ1-5; no clear D. The CDR3 is 13 amino acids. V was pared by 6 bases and J by 5 bases, with 11 bases between. The CDR3 region has the DNA TGTGCCAGCAGCGACCGGAGTTATCAGCCCCAGCATTTT. Protein product: CASSDRSYQPQHF.

The chain uses TRBV15 and TRBJ2-2, with 7 bases lining up with TRBD2. The germline gives CDR1 LNHNV, CDR2 YYDKDF (reference sequence). This CDR3 has 17 residues. Unmatched junction bases numbered 10, after V lost 3 bases and J lost 3 bases. As DNA, the CDR3 is TGTGCCACCAGCAGCCGTTGGGGGGGGTCTTACACCGGGGAGCTGTTTTTT. It encodes CATSSRWGGSYTGELFF.

Only a few counts were recorded for this clonotype. This sequence joins TRBV11-2 and TRBJ1-2, with D perhaps matching TRBD1 (6 bases). Trimming took 0 bases from V and 3 from J, leaving 11 bases between them. Germline V gene data show CDR1 as SGHAT and CDR2 as FQNNGV. This CDR3 comprises 15 residues. The CDR3, as DNA: TGTGCCAGCAGCTTAGAGGGCAGGGGTTACTATGGCTACACCTTC. Translation gives CASSLEGRGYYGYTF.

This clonotype was observed a handful of times. The chain uses TRBV30 and TRBJ1-6, with D uncertain. This CDR3 comprises 13 residues. In germline, CDR1 is GTSNPN, CDR2 SVGIG (reference sequence). The V end was cut by 8 bases, the J end by 4 bases, with 12 bases between. In DNA form, the CDR3 reads TGTGCCGGATCGGATCTTTATAATTCACCCCTCCACTTT. This translates into CAGSDLYNSPLHF.

The chain links TRBV7-2 to TRBJ2-2; TRBD2 aligns across 7 bases. After removal of 6 bases from V and 6 bases from J, the junction contained 7 bases not matched to a gene. Germline-derived CDR1 and CDR2 are SGHTA and FQGNSA. CDR3 length equals 14 residues. CDR3 DNA: TGTGCCAGCAGTCAAAGGACTAGAGCCGGGGAGCTGTTTTTT. Translation gives CASSQRTRAGELFF.